This T cell receptor beta chain comes out of a study of cytomegalovirus exposure and HLA in healthy donors. Study-wide background: HLA-typed donors were the source of approximately 88 million unique TCRs, which an early data release held. Study observations and caveats: Usually a TCR sequence was rare, but some public TCRs were found in many donors. Common viral pathogens were later found to be apparently linked to several of the most significant clusters.

Germline-derived CDR1 and CDR2 are MRHNA and SNTAGT. After removal of 4 bases from V and 1 base from J, the junction contained 3 bases not matched to a gene. CDR3 length equals 15 residues. With regard to this clone: Antigen unknown.

PCR primers comprised 60 Vbeta and 13 Jbeta primers. Repertoires were generated with immunoSEQ multiplex PCR, while TCRdb's copy carries only in-frame clones and drops some. The sample holds 150,000 to 200,000 clones, 70% to 80% seen once. V is TRBV6-4 and J is TRBJ1-1; 10 nucleotides agree with TRBD1. This TCR was recovered from a woman aged 30 to 39 in good health and CMV-seropositive. The sequenced sample consisted of PBMCs. The CDR3 DNA is TGTGCCAGCAGTGCCAGGACAGGGGGGAACACTGAAGCTTTCTTT. Its translation: CASSARTGGNTEAFF.